The rows below give T cell receptor beta chains drawn from one sample of a study of blood T cell repertoires in COVID-19. This table comes from immunoSEQ multiplex PCR, and its TCRdb copy is limited to in-frame clones, with some not included. The table lists fewer than 300,000 clones, around 89% of them singletons, with 8% to 10% in the top ten. Source material: PBMCs or T cells enriched from blood (not recorded which). Receptors originate from a man aged 35 to 55 who had recovered from COVID-19. CDR3s include the opening cysteine and the closing phenylalanine or tryptophan. D genes are given only for firm matches. Size is omitted from some rows. Given values are once, few, many or a class for expanded clones.

size | D | J | V | DNA | CDR3
NA | TRBD2 | TRBJ2-3 | TRBV7-9 | TGTGCCAGCAGCCGTCCCCGACTAGCCCGAAGCACAGATACGCAGTATTTT | CASSRPRLARSTDTQYF
once | TRBD2 | TRBJ2-3 | TRBV19 | TGTGCCAGTAGTCCCACGACTAGCGGGAGGGCCGCTACAGATACGCAGTATTTT | CASSPTTSGRAATDTQYF
once | NA | TRBJ1-1 | TRBV4-2 | TGTGCCAGCAGCCAAGGCTCAGGTTTGAACACTGAAGCTTTCTTT | CASSQGSGLNTEAFF
NA | TRBD1 | TRBJ2-7 | TRBV5-1 | TGCGCCAGCAGCTTGGAGGGACAGGGGAACGAGCAGTACTTC | CASSLEGQGNEQYF
NA | NA | TRBJ1-2 | TRBV6-5 | TGTGCCAGCCACATGGGGTGGGGGCCCTATGGCTACACCTTC | CASHMGWGPYGYTF
NA | TRBD1 | TRBJ2-1 | TRBV28 | TGTGCCAGCAGTGGACAGGGGACCTACAATGAGCAGTTCTTC | CASSGQGTYNEQFF
NA | TRBD1 | TRBJ1-2 | TRBV30 | TGTGCCTGGAGTGCCCCCGGACAGGGGATCTATGGCTACACCTTC | CAWSAPGQGIYGYTF
NA | NA | TRBJ2-1 | TRBV25-1 | TGTGCCAGCAGTGATCAGGGCGACAATGAGCAGTTCTTC | CASSDQGDNEQFF
once | TRBD2 | TRBJ2-5 | TRBV5-1 | TGCGCCAGCAGCTTGGGGGCGGGAGTGGGTCAAGAGACCCAGTACTTC | CASSLGAGVGQETQYF
NA | NA | TRBJ2-7 | TRBV19 | TGTGCCAGTAGTATAATTATGGGCAACGAGCAGTACTTC | CASSIIMGNEQYF
NA | TRBD2 | TRBJ2-5 | TRBV9 | TGTGCCAGCACCCAGACTAGCGGGGGCCAAGAGACCCAGTACTTC | CASTQTSGGQETQYF
NA | NA | TRBJ2-2 | TRBV7-3 | TGTGCCAGCACGAAGCGGCTAGTTGACACCGGGGAGCTGTTTTTT | CASTKRLVDTGELFF
once | TRBD1 | TRBJ1-5 | TRBV2 | TGTGCCAGCATACAGGGGCGTAATCAGCCCCAGCATTTT | CASIQGRNQPQHF
NA | NA | TRBJ2-7 | TRBV4-1 | TGCGCCAGCAGCCAAGGAGACAGAGTGGGTCCCCCGCAGTACTTC | CASSQGDRVGPPQYF
NA | TRBD2 | TRBJ2-1 | TRBV29-1 | TGCAGCGTTGAAGTTGTAGCGGGGGGGCGGAGGACGTACAATGAGCAGTTCTTC | CSVEVVAGGRRTYNEQFF
NA | NA | TRBJ1-5 | TRBV2 | TGTGCCAGCAGTGAGCCAGGGCGGAATCAGCCCCAGCATTTT | CASSEPGRNQPQHF
NA | TRBD2 | TRBJ2-7 | TRBV11-2 | TGTGCCAGCAGCTCCCGCGGCGGGGGGGGAACCTACGAGCAGTACTTC | CASSSRGGGGTYEQYF
NA | NA | TRBJ2-6 | TRBV28 | TGTGCCAGCAGTTTGTTGGGAGGAAGGTCTTCTGGGGCCAACGTCCTGACTTTC | CASSLLGGRSSGANVLTF
NA | TRBD2 | TRBJ2-7 | TRBV18 | TGTGCCAGCTCCTTCGGACTAGCGGGAGACGAGCAGTACTTC | CASSFGLAGDEQYF
NA | NA | TRBJ2-5 | TRBV9 | TGTGCCAGCAGCGTCATCCAAATGCCCGGAGAGACCCAGTACTTC | CASSVIQMPGETQYF
NA | TRBD1 | TRBJ1-5 | TRBV18 | TGTGCCAGCTCATCCGACAGGGGTAATCAGCCCCAGCATTTT | CASSSDRGNQPQHF
NA | NA | TRBJ2-1 | TRBV24-1 | TGTGCCACCAGTGATTTTTTAAATGAGCAGTTCTTC | CATSDFLNEQFF
NA | TRBD1 | TRBJ2-7 | TRBV27 | TGTGCCAGCAGTTACTCCCTCGGGACAGGGGGCGGCTACGAGCAGTACTTC | CASSYSLGTGGGYEQYF
NA | NA | TRBJ1-2 | TRBV7-8 | TGTGCCAGCAGCCCTAACGACAGGCTCCCCTATGGCTACACCTTC | CASSPNDRLPYGYTF
NA | NA | TRBJ2-7 | TRBV29-1 | TGCAGCGTTTCACAAGTTACAGATCCCTACGAGCAGTACTTC | CSVSQVTDPYEQYF
NA | TRBD1 | TRBJ2-3 | TRBV9 | TGTGCCAGCAGCGCAGGACAGGGGGCTGACTACACAGATACGCAGTATTTT | CASSAGQGADYTDTQYF
NA | NA | TRBJ2-1 | TRBV7-6 | TGTGCCAGCAGCTTAGTAGGGAGCTCCTACAATGAGCAGTTCTTC | CASSLVGSSYNEQFF
NA | NA | TRBJ1-3 | TRBV27 | TGTGCCAGCAGCGCCGGGACAACCGGTAGCTCTGGAAACACCATATATTTT | CASSAGTTGSSGNTIYF
NA | NA | TRBJ2-4 | TRBV6-5 | TGTGCCAGCAGTTACGCACAAGCCAAAAACATTCAGTACTTC | CASSYAQAKNIQYF
NA | NA | TRBJ2-7 | TRBV27 | TGTGCCAGCTCCCCCTACGATGTACTTTACGAGCAGTACTTC | CASSPYDVLYEQYF
once | TRBD2 | TRBJ2-7 | TRBV6-1 | TGTGCCAGCAGTGAGTCGGGGGGGCAGATCGAGCAGTACTTC | CASSESGGQIEQYF
NA | TRBD2 | TRBJ2-1 | TRBV19 | TGTGCCAGTAGTATAGAATTGGGGGGGGGCAATGAGCAGTTCTTC | CASSIELGGGNEQFF
NA | NA | TRBJ2-5 | TRBV15 | TGTGCCACCAGCAGAGATCGGGGGACCCAGTACTTC | CATSRDRGTQYF
NA | NA | TRBJ1-3 | TRBV7-9 | TGTGCCAGCAGGGCGGGACGTGGTCGGGGGGGCCCCAGAAACACCATATATTTT | CASRAGRGRGGPRNTIYF
NA | NA | TRBJ1-6 | TRBV11-2 | TGTGCCAGCAGCTGGACAGACAGACATAATTCACCCCTCCACTTT | CASSWTDRHNSPLHF
NA | TRBD2 | TRBJ2-3 | TRBV20-1 | TGCAGTGCTAGTCGGGGGGGTTTTAGCACAGATACGCAGTATTTT | CSASRGGFSTDTQYF
few | TRBD1 | TRBJ1-6 | TRBV27 | TGTGCCAGCAGTTTTGACAGGGGTGGTTCACCCCTCCACTTT | CASSFDRGGSPLHF
NA | TRBD1 | TRBJ1-4 | TRBV30 | TGTGCCTGGAGTGTACAGACAGGGGTTGAAAAACTGTTTTTT | CAWSVQTGVEKLFF
few | NA | TRBJ2-7 | TRBV5-4 | TGTGCCAGCAGCTTGGAGGCGGGCGAGCAGTACTTC | CASSLEAGEQYF